What follows describes a single T cell receptor (beta chain). Its antigen is unknown. Germline CDR1 MGHRA, CDR2 YSYEKL. CDR3 size: 15 residues. The V end was cut by 8 bases, the J end by 4 bases, with 18 bases between. This sample is part of a study of cytomegalovirus exposure and HLA in healthy donors. Study-level points and caveats: Follow-up analysis seemed to connect common viral pathogens with several of the most significant clusters identified. A further, later analysis showed that HLA-associated TCR beta chains (compared with equally common others) were more clonally expanded. Specific recognition of CMV antigens was confirmed in vitro for three chains (all CMV-associated). It has been reported that TCR beta sequences accurately predicted the HLA-A and HLA-B alleles of most subjects.

PCR primers comprised 60 Vbeta and 13 Jbeta primers. Clones were sequenced by immunoSEQ multiplex PCR, and TCRdb holds only the in-frame ones, with some missing. Of nearly 200,000 clones detected, 82% appear once; the ten largest clones hold 6.5%. Sample: PBMCs. V is TRBV4-1 and J is TRBJ2-1, with TRBD2 as a possible D gene (6 bases). This clonotype originated in a woman aged 45-59 years in good health and CMV-seropositive. The CDR3 sequence is CASLERVGGYNEQFF. The CDR3 DNA is TGCGCCAGCTTAGAGCGGGTGGGGGGTTACAATGAGCAGTTCTTC.